This T cell receptor (beta chain) was captured in a study of CD8+ T cells in alopecia areata. Overall study results and limits: There was only one nonresponder, so it was unclear how baseline CD8+ expansion relates to response.

In the case of this clone: As yet, its antigen is unknown.

Trimming removed 1 base at V and 0 bases at J, with 7 bases between. The CDR3 totals 14 residues. CDR1 MNHNS and CDR2 SASEGT come from the germline V gene. This sample's treatment: oral pan-JAK inhibitor, 5-10 mg twice daily. PBMCs yielded sorted CD4+ and CD8+ T cells. RNA was extracted and reverse transcribed into cDNA as the sequencing template. Assay used: immunoSEQ multiplex PCR; TCRdb lists only in-frame clones, some missing. In the table there are 150,000 to 200,000 clones, approximately 57% of which are singletons. Sequencing used CD4+ T cells sorted from blood, obtained at week 24, from a patient treated with tofacitinib. The chain has TRBV6-1 and TRBJ2-7, with D tentatively TRBD1 or TRBD2 (5 bases each). This receptor was obtained from a human donor with alopecia areata. The CDR3 bases are TGTGCCAGCAGTGAAGGGGGGACCTCCTACGAGCAGTACTTC. Residues: CASSEGGTSYEQYF.